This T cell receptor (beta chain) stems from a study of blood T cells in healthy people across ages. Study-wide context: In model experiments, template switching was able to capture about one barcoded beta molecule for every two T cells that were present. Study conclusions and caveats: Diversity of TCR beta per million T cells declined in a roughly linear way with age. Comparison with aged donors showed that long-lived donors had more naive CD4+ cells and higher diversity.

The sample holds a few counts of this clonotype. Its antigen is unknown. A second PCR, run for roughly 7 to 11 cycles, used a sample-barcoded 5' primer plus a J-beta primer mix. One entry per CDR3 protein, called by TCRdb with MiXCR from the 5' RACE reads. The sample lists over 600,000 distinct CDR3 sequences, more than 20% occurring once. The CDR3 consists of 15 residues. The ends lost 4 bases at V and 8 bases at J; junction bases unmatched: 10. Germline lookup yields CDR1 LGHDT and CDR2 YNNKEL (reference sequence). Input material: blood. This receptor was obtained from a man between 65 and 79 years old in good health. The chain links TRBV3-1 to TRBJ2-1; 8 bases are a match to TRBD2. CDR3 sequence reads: CASSPVSGGGYEQFF. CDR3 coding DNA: TGTGCCAGCAGCCCCGTTTCTGGCGGGGGGTATGAGCAGTTCTTC.